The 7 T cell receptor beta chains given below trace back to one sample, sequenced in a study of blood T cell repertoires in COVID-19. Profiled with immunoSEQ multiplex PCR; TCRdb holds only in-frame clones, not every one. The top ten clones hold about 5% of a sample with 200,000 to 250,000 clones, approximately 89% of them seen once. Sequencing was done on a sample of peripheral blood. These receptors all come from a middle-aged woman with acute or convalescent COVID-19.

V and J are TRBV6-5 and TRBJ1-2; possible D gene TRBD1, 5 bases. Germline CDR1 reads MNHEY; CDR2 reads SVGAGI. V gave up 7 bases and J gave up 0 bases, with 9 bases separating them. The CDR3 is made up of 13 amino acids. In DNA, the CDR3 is TGTGCCAGCACTGCAGGGTCTAACTATGGCTACACCTTC. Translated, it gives CASTAGSNYGYTF.

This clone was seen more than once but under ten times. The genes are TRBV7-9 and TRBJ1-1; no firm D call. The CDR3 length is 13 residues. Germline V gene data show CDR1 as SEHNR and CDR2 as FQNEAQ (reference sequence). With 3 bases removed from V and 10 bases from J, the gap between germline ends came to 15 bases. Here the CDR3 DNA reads TGTGCCAGCAGCTTGGAGGGAAACAGTAGAGCTTTCTTT. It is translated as CASSLEGNSRAFF.

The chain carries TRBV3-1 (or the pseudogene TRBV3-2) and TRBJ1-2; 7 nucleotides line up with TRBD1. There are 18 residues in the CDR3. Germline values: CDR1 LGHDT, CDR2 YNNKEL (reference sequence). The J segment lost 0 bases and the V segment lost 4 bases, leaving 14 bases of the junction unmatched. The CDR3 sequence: CASSLSTGTVLANYGYTF. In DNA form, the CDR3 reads TGTGCCAGCAGCCTATCCACGGGGACAGTTTTAGCTAACTATGGCTACACCTTC.

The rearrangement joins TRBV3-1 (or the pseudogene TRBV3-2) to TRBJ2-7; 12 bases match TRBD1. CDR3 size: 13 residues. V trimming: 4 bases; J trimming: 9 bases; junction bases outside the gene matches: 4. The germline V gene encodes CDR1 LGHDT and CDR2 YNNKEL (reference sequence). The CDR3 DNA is TGTGCCAGCAGCCCGGGGACAGGGGGCGGGCAGTACGTC. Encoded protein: CASSPGTGGGQYV.

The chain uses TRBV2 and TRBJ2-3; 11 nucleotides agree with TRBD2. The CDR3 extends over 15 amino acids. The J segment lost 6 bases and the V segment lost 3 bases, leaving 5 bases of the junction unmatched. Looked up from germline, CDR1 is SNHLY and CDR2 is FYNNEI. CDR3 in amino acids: CASSDIVAGGDTQYF. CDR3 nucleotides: TGTGCCAGCAGTGATATTGTAGCGGGGGGGGATACGCAGTATTTT.

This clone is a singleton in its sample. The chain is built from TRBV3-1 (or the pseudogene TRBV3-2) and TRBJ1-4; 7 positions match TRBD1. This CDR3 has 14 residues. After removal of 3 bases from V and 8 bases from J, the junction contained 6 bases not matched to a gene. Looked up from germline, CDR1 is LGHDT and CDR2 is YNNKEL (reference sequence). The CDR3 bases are TGTGCCAGCAGCCATGACAGGGTTGGGGAAAAACTGTTTTTT. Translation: CASSHDRVGEKLFF.

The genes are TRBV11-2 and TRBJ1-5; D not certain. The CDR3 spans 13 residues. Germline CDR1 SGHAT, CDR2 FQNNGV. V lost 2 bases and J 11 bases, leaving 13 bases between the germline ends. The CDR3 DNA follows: TGTGCCAGCAGCTTATCGCCCAACGCAGCCCAGCATTTT. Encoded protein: CASSLSPNAAQHF. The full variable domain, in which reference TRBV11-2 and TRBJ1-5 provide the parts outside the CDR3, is EAGVAQSPRYKIIEKRQSVAFWCNPISGHATLYWYQQILGQGPKLLIQFQNNGVVDDSQLPKDRFSAERLKGVDSTLKIQPAKLEDSAVYLCASSLSPNAAQHFGDGTRLSIL.